This T cell receptor beta chain is drawn from a study of cytomegalovirus exposure and HLA in healthy donors. Study-level results: Apparent HLA restriction characterized most CMV-associated TCR beta chains in a later analysis.

CDR3 size: 14 residues. Trimming left V 6 bases short and J 1 base short, with 13 bases between. The germline V gene encodes CDR1 SEHNR and CDR2 FQNEAQ (reference sequence). It was with 60 Vbeta and 13 Jbeta primers that the PCR ran. Libraries were prepared by immunoSEQ multiplex PCR; TCRdb keeps only in-frame clonotypes and omits some of them. Of around 280,000 clones detected, roughly 90% appear once; the ten largest clones hold more than 2%. As regards this clone: Antigen specificity is unknown.

This receptor was obtained from a woman aged 18-35 years in good health and CMV-seronegative. What was sequenced was PBMCs. The chain couples TRBV7-9 to TRBJ2-7, with D possibly TRBD2 on 5 matching bases. This chain's CDR3 is CASSVVRESYEQYF. CDR3 nucleotide sequence: TGTGCCAGCAGTGTTGTACGGGAATCCTACGAGCAGTACTTC.